The 7 T cell receptor beta chains listed next were all sequenced from one sample in a study of radiation and T cells in renal cell carcinoma. Time point given: baseline pretreatment blood. Described treatment: 15 Gy SBRT to primary tumor, nephrectomy 4 weeks later. The method was immunoSEQ multiplex PCR; TCRdb's version includes in-frame clones alone and lacks a portion of them. The table has 150,000 or so clones, less than 90% seen once. Sequencing used blood, obtained from a patient whose treatment included radiotherapy and nephrectomy. The receptors shown here come from an older woman with renal cell carcinoma.

The chain is built from TRBV4-2 and TRBJ2-5, with 7 nucleotides matching TRBD2. The CDR3 is 14 amino acids. V dropped 5 bases and J dropped 4; count of bases not matched to a gene: 7. Germline V CDR1 and CDR2: LGHNA, YNFKEQ. DNA of the CDR3: TGTGCCAGCAGCTCCCGGGGGGTCGGAGAGACCCAGTACTTC. Translating gives CASSSRGVGETQYF.

The V call is TRBV30, the J call TRBJ1-6, with D tentatively TRBD1 (6 bases). This CDR3 is built from 15 residues. Trimming removed 3 bases at V and 14 bases at J, with 23 bases between. CDR1 and CDR2 (germline): GTSNPN, SVGIG (reference sequence). CDR3 in amino acids: CAWSLRTARSLALHF. For the CDR3, the DNA is TGTGCCTGGAGCTTAAGGACAGCGAGGAGTTTGGCCCTCCACTTT.

The rearrangement joins TRBV18 to TRBJ2-1, with unresolved D. CDR3 size: 14 residues. Trimming removed 3 bases at V and 0 bases at J, with 6 bases between. Germline assignment: CDR1 KGHSH and CDR2 LQKENI. The CDR3 nucleotides read TGTGCCAGCTCACCGCCCGTCTCCTACAATGAGCAGTTCTTC. Its protein product is CASSPPVSYNEQFF.

The chain has TRBV7-8 and TRBJ2-7; the match to TRBD2 covers 12 bases. The CDR3 has 19 amino acids. V shed 0 bases, J shed 0 bases, and the junction held 9 bases outside the gene matches. Germline CDR1 and CDR2: SGHVS and FQNEAQ. The CDR3 DNA follows: TGTGCCAGCAGCTTAGCGATACTAGCGGGGGGCCTTAGCTCCTACGAGCAGTACTTC. Protein sequence: CASSLAILAGGLSSYEQYF.

Concerning this clone itself: This sample includes further DNA sequences coding for the same CDR3. The chain has TRBV19 and TRBJ2-2; a weak D match, TRBD1 (6 bases). CDR1 and CDR2 (germline): LNHDA, SQIVND (reference sequence). CDR3 size: 15 residues. Trimming cost V 0 bases and J 4 bases, with 9 bases left between them. CDR3 protein: CASSIDRGTTGELFF. DNA for the CDR3: TGTGCCAGTAGTATAGACAGGGGTACCACCGGGGAGCTGTTTTTT. The full variable domain, completed using reference TRBV19 and TRBJ2-2, is DGGITQSPKYLFRKEGQNVTLSCEQNLNHDAMYWYRQDPGQGLRLIYYSQIVNDFQKGDIAEGYSVSREKKESFPLTVTSAQKNPTAFYLCASSIDRGTTGELFFGEGSRLTVL.

J is TRBJ1-1 and V is TRBV19; no clear D. Trimming cost V 4 bases and J 4 bases, with 16 bases left between them. The CDR3 consists of 15 residues. Germline V gene lookup returns CDR1 LNHDA and CDR2 SQIVND (reference sequence). The CDR3 region is CASSKPHLISTEAFF. The CDR3 nucleotides are TGTGCCAGTAGTAAACCCCATTTGATCTCCACTGAAGCTTTCTTT.

The chain couples TRBV5-1 to TRBJ1-1; 8 positions agree with TRBD1. V lost 4 bases to trimming and J lost 0 bases; unmatched junction nucleotides: 5. Germline CDR1 SGHRS, CDR2 YFSETQ. The CDR3 extends over 15 amino acids. The CDR3 region is CASSTGQGLNTEAFF. The CDR3 DNA sequence: TGCGCCAGCAGCACAGGACAGGGACTGAACACTGAAGCTTTCTTT.